These 5 T cell receptor beta chains share one sample of origin, sequenced in a study of Graves' ophthalmopathy and Graves' hyperthyroidism. RNA transcripts were the template, and TCR beta CDR3 regions were amplified from them. After a first-round RT-PCR with HTBI primers, a second-round multiplex PCR was run. TCRdb recomputed calls from the multiplex PCR reads with MiXCR, one row per CDR3 protein. The table includes about 740,000 distinct CDR3 sequences, about 44% detected once. Source material: peripheral blood. Receptors originate from an adult man with Graves' ophthalmopathy.

This clonotype showed up just a few times. The rearrangement joins TRBV7-9 to TRBJ2-7, with 11 positions matching TRBD2. The CDR3 sequence is 15 residues long. V trimming: 9 bases; J trimming: 7 bases; junction bases outside the gene matches: 14. The germline V gene encodes CDR1 SEHNR and CDR2 FQNEAQ (reference sequence). CDR3 residues: CASSATLAGVGEQYF. CDR3 nucleotides: TGTGCCAGTAGTGCCACACTAGCGGGAGTCGGAGAGCAGTACTTC.

This clonotype came up many times. The rearrangement uses TRBV20-1 and TRBJ1-1, with 7 bases lining up with TRBD1. Germline trimming cut 4 bases from V and 5 bases from J; bases unmatched to any gene: 4. The CDR3 covers 12 residues. The germline CDR1 and CDR2 sequences are DFQATT and SNEGSKA (reference sequence). The DNA for the CDR3 is TGCAGTGCTAACAGGGGTGGAACTGAAGCTTTCTTT. This gives the protein CSANRGGTEAFF.

The chain recombines TRBV14 with TRBJ1-6, with a weak D call TRBD1 (6 bases). The CDR3 extends over 14 amino acids. Germline V gives CDR1 SGHDN, CDR2 FVKESK. V shed 6 bases and J shed 5 bases, with 11 bases lying between them. CDR3 DNA sequence: TGTGCCAGCAGTTACTCAGGGGATAATTCACCCCTCCACTTT. It encodes CASSYSGDNSPLHF.

This clonotype was counted between two and nine times. The gene calls are TRBV7-9 and TRBJ2-5; D not resolved. The V end was cut by 4 bases, the J end by 5 bases, with 11 bases between. The CDR3 loop spans 13 amino acids. Germline-derived CDR1 and CDR2 are SEHNR and FQNEAQ (reference sequence). CDR3 in DNA: TGTGCCAGCAGCTCGGTCGAACGGGAGACCCAGTACTTC. Translated: CASSSVERETQYF.

This clonotype was recorded at least ten times. The chain couples TRBV20-1 to TRBJ1-6; a possible D gene is TRBD1 (5 bases). The germline CDR1 and CDR2 sequences are DFQATT and SNEGSKA (reference sequence). Trimming stripped 1 base from V and 5 bases from J, with 21 bases between. CDR3 size: 18 residues. CDR3 bases: TGCAGTGCTAGAGTACCTCTGGGGGGAAGCTTTGATAATTCACCCCTCCACTTT. As protein: CSARVPLGGSFDNSPLHF.